What follows is one T cell receptor beta chain and its context. A much larger clone lies a single base off, so this may be a read error. This entry is derived from a study of immune characterization of retroperitoneal liposarcoma. One entry per CDR3 protein results from TCRdb running MiXCR on the PCR reads. The repertoire has more than 10,000 distinct CDR3 sequences, 47% of them found once; the top ten carry over 9%. The germline V gene encodes CDR1 MNHEY and CDR2 SVGAGI. CDR3 length equals 17 residues. V usage is TRBV6-5 and J usage is TRBJ2-4; 7 nucleotides match TRBD1. With the DNA end fitting TRBJ2-7 better, the J assignment may be wrong. The sequence came from a female donor with retroperitoneal liposarcoma. The specimen was tumor tissue. CDR3 sequence reads: CVSSYMKDTGTAFEQYF. The CDR3 DNA sequence: TGTGTCAGCAGTTACATGAAAGATACCGGGACAGCTTTCGAGCAGTACTTC.